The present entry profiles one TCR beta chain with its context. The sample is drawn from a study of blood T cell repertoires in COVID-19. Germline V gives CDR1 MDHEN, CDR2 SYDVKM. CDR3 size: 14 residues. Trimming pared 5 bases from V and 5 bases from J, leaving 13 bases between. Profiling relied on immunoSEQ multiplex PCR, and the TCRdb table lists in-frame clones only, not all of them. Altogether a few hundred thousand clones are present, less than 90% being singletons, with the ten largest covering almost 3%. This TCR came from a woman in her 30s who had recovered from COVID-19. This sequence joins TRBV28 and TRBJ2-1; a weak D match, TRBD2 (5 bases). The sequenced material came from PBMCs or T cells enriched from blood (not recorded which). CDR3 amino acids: CASSPGRTDNEQFF. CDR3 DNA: TGTGCCAGCAGTCCGGGGAGAACGGACAATGAGCAGTTCTTC.